This T cell receptor (beta chain) is drawn from a study of cytomegalovirus exposure and HLA in healthy donors (dated by TCRdb to 2015 to 2018). Turning to the overall study: According to an earlier analysis of 587 of the donors, about 179 million T cells yielded 90 million to 140 million unique TCR beta sequences and about 300 Gb of sequence data. An early release that covered about 600 HLA-typed donors contained approximately 300 gigabases of sequencing data and around 80 million unique TCR sequences. The genetic ancestry cluster associated with self-reported Caucasian donors included over 80% of the 300 to 400 genotyped donors. The aim of the study was to test whether cataloging public T cell receptors could identify signatures of past pathogen exposure. Using immunosequencing, the study profiled T cell repertoires from around 680 subjects and related those repertoires to cytomegalovirus serostatus. Besides the first cohort of 666 subjects, a separate validation cohort made up of over 100 different subjects was used. To predict cytomegalovirus infection status, the study brought together high-throughput TCR immunosequencing, statistical association of individual TCRs with disease status, and machine learning. To study patterns of TCR occurrence, a later analysis re-analyzed previously published TCR beta repertoires from 600 to 750 donors and added high-resolution HLA genotyping. The later analysis used no new phenotypic data to find candidate immune exposures, relying instead on TCR beta sequences and their occurrence across donors. An earlier analysis of some 600 of the donors applied high-throughput TCR beta sequencing to assess whether each TCR beta V gene segment acted as functional or pseudogenic. Alongside the repertoire data, information on donor age, sex, ethnicity and CMV serostatus was compiled. In a later genetic analysis, genome-wide SNP genotypes for about three fifths of the roughly 670 donors were used, and that subset was treated as a discovery cohort. Every repertoire in the discovery cohort had been generated on one and the same sequencing platform. Class I and class II HLA loci were covered by the typing at four-digit resolution. Typing coverage differed by locus: A, B, C, DRB1 and DQB1 were typed in about 629-640 donors, DQA1 in roughly 510, DPA1 in some 600, and DPB1 in roughly 450. Four or five DR-DQ haplotypes were handled as single units for association and clustering because linkage in the cohort was strong. Among some 400 genotyped donors of the cohort, an average of around 240,000 unique TCR beta nucleotide sequences was sequenced per donor, of which approximately 18% were non-productive. General study outcomes and caveats: Presence/absence analyses assumed roughly uniform sequencing depth across donors, an assumption that may not hold. A total of fewer than 200 TCR beta chains were listed by the study as associated with cytomegalovirus. When HLA alleles, especially DR and DQ, strongly co-occurred, TCR associations were difficult to assign to individual alleles. Only TCR beta chains were sequenced in this cohort, and the absence of alpha or paired-chain data limited detectable features. Correlated functional status among segregating V segments might reflect linkage disequilibrium, but an unknown experimental factor could not be ruled out. Because counts were too low, seventeen rarely observed V segments, including chromosome 9 orphons, were excluded from the earlier analysis of about 500 of the donors. Most CMV-associated TCR beta chains appeared to be HLA-restricted in a later analysis, and the HLA associations seemed to be driven largely by CMV exposure. In an earlier analysis of approximately 590 of the donors, most TCR beta V segments appeared in productive rearrangements about 90% or about 30% of the time, broadly matching IMGT annotations. Immune exposure information for the cohort was limited to CMV serostatus. Compared with the approximately 700-donor mean, donors in an Asian-associated ancestry cluster had fewer N-insertions in productive TCRs, according to a later genetic analysis. The authors suggested that the approach could potentially be generalized to other disease states and immunological phenotypes. The classifier was reported to diagnose cytomegalovirus status with high specificity and sensitivity in both the original cohort and the validation cohort. A few of the identified cytomegalovirus-associated TCR beta chains were confirmed in vitro to be specific for cytomegalovirus antigens. Across donors, most TCR sequences were observed very rarely, whereas some public TCRs were present in many individuals. A later analysis associated 15,000 to 20,000 TCR beta sequences with specific HLA alleles at a false discovery rate of 0.05. A later genetic analysis associated a missense DCLRE1C variant with V-gene and J-gene trimming of TCR beta chains, and an independent cohort replicated the association. Some IMGT-functional V segments, including TRBV6-2 and TRBV6-3, could not be told apart with the 87-base-pair reads, so those segments were excluded. A further reported finding was that TCR beta sequences accurately predicted the HLA-A and HLA-B alleles for most subjects in the first cohort. In a later analysis, several top co-occurrence clusters were reported to appear linked to parvovirus B19, influenza, CMV and Epstein-Barr virus. A group of highly shared sequence variants was considered likely to be a technical artifact of the sequencing pipeline. A later analysis found that TCR association rates varied across HLA loci, with DRB1 alleles showing the most associated TCRs and HLA-C alleles the fewest. In a later analysis, HLA-associated TCR beta chains were found to be more clonally expanded and to have lower generation probabilities than equally common non-associated chains. Because HLA typing was unavailable for some donors at each locus, only the typed subset was used in association tests.

Notes on this clone: Its binding antigen is unknown. No base qualities exist here, and no much larger clone lies one base off it.

Including cysteine and phenylalanine, the CDR3 has 13 amino acids. CDR3 DNA is the only sequence kept; it has 39 bases, read in frame from the first base. The V and J ends are trimmed by 1 base and 7 bases, leaving 5 bases between them. The germline V gene supplies CDR1 MNHEY and CDR2 SVGAGI. Receptor amplification or capture employed the immunoSEQ multiplex PCR assay. For the multiplex PCR, a mixture combining 60 forward primers for TCR Vbeta segments and 13 reverse primers for TCR Jbeta segments was used. A multiplex PCR assay on genomic DNA amplified the CDR3 region of rearranged TCR beta genes. The amplified TCR beta libraries were sequenced on the Illumina HiSeq System as 87-base-pair reads. Regarding the original processing steps: Across the 600 to 700 repertoires, a later analysis counted about 81 million unique TCR beta chains, roughly 11 million of which were shared by at least two donors. Raw reads were error-corrected and collapsed into unique sequences with a nearest-neighbor algorithm that merged closely related sequences to remove PCR and sequencing errors. CDR3 sequences were aligned to IMGT reference sequences to assign V, D and J gene segments. For a sequence to be retained, at least a six-nucleotide match to both a V gene segment and a J gene segment was required. A rearrangement was called productive if the CDR3 had no stop codons and remained in frame with V and J, and every other rearrangement was called non-productive. Following IMGT convention, CDR3 was defined as the stretch from the second conserved V-encoded cysteine up to the conserved J-encoded phenylalanine. Sequences without an unambiguous match to a single V gene segment were excluded from the earlier analysis of about 600 of the donors. In an earlier analysis of approximately 590 of the donors, V segments were called functional above 56.7% productive rearrangements and were called segregating when the between-donor standard deviation exceeded 5%. A statistical classification framework was built to diagnose cytomegalovirus status from the catalog of TCR beta chain sequences. V and J gene assignment, in a later analysis, came from comparing TCR nucleotide sequences with IMGT/GENE-DB human TR gene sequences. The TCRdist pipeline was used in a later analysis to assign CDR3 sequences and most-parsimonious VDJ recombination scenarios. A later analysis defined each TCR beta chain by its CDR3 amino acid sequence plus V-gene family, and excluded reads lacking a unique V-gene family. In a later analysis, 450 to 600 highly shared, low-generation-probability nucleotide sequences were removed to address suspected cross-contamination and a sequencing artifact. In a later analysis, a clonal expansion index was calculated for each public chain from normalized within-repertoire ranks of inferred template counts. In a later analysis, generation probabilities were computed using a VDJ recombination model fitted to out-of-frame rearrangements, and the results were checked against IGoR. In a later analysis, hypergeometric tests were used to score TCR-TCR, TCR-HLA and TCR-CMV co-occurrence, with a repertoire-size bias correction applied to TCR pairs. A later analysis estimated false discovery rates by permuting HLA or CMV assignments 20 times. In a later analysis, co-occurring TCRs were grouped using DBSCAN, with TCRdist sequence similarity added in when clustering inside HLA-allele-positive subsets. Repertoires with fewer than 30,000 or more than 120,000 public chains, plus five repertoires with anomalous nucleotide sharing, were excluded from co-occurrence clustering. Sourced from immuneACCESS, this table was stored by TCRdb with only in-frame sequences that have V and J called. A share of the clones is absent; for the studies checked, an unresolved V gene accounts for under half, and the remainder has no known explanation. Clone size and V and J calls were adopted from that table, with D and trimming inferred from the DNA. The sample table shows some 100,000 clones, and roughly 77% are seen once. The leading ten clones occupy about 5% of the sample.

The cohort comprised approximately 700 healthy bone marrow donors. All cohort members were sampled while nominally healthy, although unrecorded immune exposures were likely present. The donor tested CMV seropositive and was one of the 289 seropositive cohort members. A peripheral blood sample was provided by each donor, and peripheral blood mononuclear cells were used for TCR beta sequencing. Genomic DNA was extracted from the blood cell samples with the Qiagen DNeasy Blood Extraction Kit. The TCR originated in a man aged 50 to 59 in good health and CMV-seropositive. Sequenced material: PBMCs. This chain is built from TRBV6-5 and TRBJ1-6; the D gene identity is not certain. Read as DNA, the sequence is TGTGCCAGCAGTTACTTCGGGAATTCACCCCTCCACTTT. It specifies CASSYFGNSPLHF.